Each of the 28 T cell receptor beta chains below was sequenced from the same sample in a study of post-analysis software for immune sequencing data. Libraries were made from TCR beta cDNA, and they carried unique molecular identifiers. From the PCR reads, TCRdb called clonotypes with MiXCR, one entry per CDR3 protein. The table has hundreds of thousands of distinct CDR3 sequences, 25% to 30% seen once. These TCRs are of unknown antigen specificity. Whole-study results and caveats: Roughly 5 TRBV segments, including TRBV5-6, TRBV5-1 and TRBV20-1, were more frequent in patients than controls.

The specimen was blood. Receptors originate from a girl between 5 and 17 years old with multiple sclerosis.

For this clonotype: The junction departs from the called germline gene at one end, perhaps through a read error. This chain connects TRBV5-6 to TRBJ2-7; 9 positions match TRBD2. Germline V CDR1 and CDR2: SGHDT, YYEEEE. The CDR3 loop spans 16 amino acids. The CDR3 protein is CASEVGTSGFSHEQYF. The CDR3, as DNA: TGTGCCAGCGAGGTGGGCACTAGCGGGTTCTCCCACGAGCAGTACTTC.

V usage is TRBV10-3 and J usage is TRBJ2-3; tentative D call: TRBD1 (6 bases). Germline CDR1 and CDR2: ENHRY and SYGVKD. This CDR3 is built from 16 residues. Trimming removed 3 bases from V and 0 bases from J, with 13 bases in between. CDR3 bases: TGTGCCATCAGTGACCCAATAAGGGGGAGCACAGATACGCAGTATTTT. This translates into CAISDPIRGSTDTQYF.

This clonotype was counted at least ten times. The J gene is TRBJ2-1, the V gene TRBV7-2, with TRBD2 matching over 9 bases. CDR3 length: 15 residues. The ends lost 5 bases at V and 7 bases at J; junction bases unmatched: 9. The germline V gene has CDR1 SGHTA and CDR2 FQGNSA. CDR3 residues: CASSPFGTSRNEQFF. Written as DNA, the CDR3 is TGTGCCAGCAGCCCGTTCGGGACTAGCAGGAATGAGCAGTTCTTC.

There are a few counts of this clonotype. This chain's CDR3 is CSAEGTIGGNEQFF. The CDR3 DNA reads as TGCAGTGCCGAAGGGACGATTGGCGGCAATGAGCAGTTCTTC. The chain employs TRBV20-1 and TRBJ2-1; tentatively, D is TRBD1 or TRBD2 (5 bases each). The CDR3 loop spans 14 amino acids. The germline V and J ends were trimmed by 6 bases and 6 bases, with 18 bases remaining between them. Germline loops: CDR1 DFQATT, CDR2 SNEGSKA (reference sequence).

This clonotype was counted only a few times. V gene TRBV4-2 combines with J gene TRBJ2-3, with D tentatively TRBD1 or TRBD2 (5 bases each). CDR3 length equals 16 residues. The germline gives CDR1 LGHNA, CDR2 YNFKEQ. V was trimmed by 1 base and J by 1 base, leaving 12 bases between them. CDR3 region: CASSQGKGRGTDTQYF. CDR3 bases: TGTGCCAGCAGCCAAGGGAAGGGACGCGGCACAGATACGCAGTATTTT.

The J gene is TRBJ1-1, the V gene TRBV6-5; no clear D. The CDR3 extends over 11 amino acids. The germline gives CDR1 MNHEY, CDR2 SVGAGI. V was clipped by 2 bases and J by 6 bases, with 4 bases between them. The CDR3 is CASSYGAEAFF. For the CDR3, the DNA is TGTGCCAGCAGTTACGGAGCTGAAGCTTTCTTT.

In this sample, this clonotype turned up a few times. The chain has TRBV29-1 and TRBJ2-1; D unclear. Germline values: CDR1 SQVTM, CDR2 ANQGSEA. Trimming removed 7 bases from V and 3 bases from J, with 13 bases in between. The CDR3 runs to 13 residues. CDR3 nucleotide sequence: TGCAGCGCCAGGCAGCTTTACTACAATGAGCAGTTCTTC. Translation: CSARQLYYNEQFF.

This clonotype was detected a few times. V and J are TRBV6-2 or TRBV6-3 and TRBJ2-1; 7 bases fit TRBD1. This CDR3 is 16 amino acids long. V lost 3 bases, J lost 4 bases, and 9 bases stayed unmatched. In germline, CDR1 is MNHEY, CDR2 SVGEGT. The CDR3 loop is CASSYRPGQLYNEQFF. Here the CDR3 DNA reads TGTGCCAGCAGTTATCGACCGGGACAGCTTTACAATGAGCAGTTCTTC.

This clonotype was seen a few times. The rearrangement uses TRBV24-1 and TRBJ1-2; D is unresolved. Germline loops: CDR1 KGHDR, CDR2 SFDVKD. This CDR3 has 12 amino acids. V lost 7 bases and J 4 bases, leaving 9 bases between the germline ends. The CDR3 here is CATRQVLYGYTF. The DNA of the CDR3 is TGTGCCACCAGACAAGTCCTCTATGGCTACACCTTC.

The chain recombines TRBV7-2 with TRBJ2-7; D unclear. V dropped 5 bases and J dropped 2 bases, with 7 bases sitting between them. The germline V gene has CDR1 SGHTA and CDR2 FQGNSA. This CDR3 comprises 12 residues. CDR3 coding DNA: TGTGCCAGCAGCCGCACGACCTACGAGCAGTACTTC. Its protein is CASSRTTYEQYF.

This clonotype was observed a handful of times. The chain employs TRBV20-1 and TRBJ2-5; D possibly matches TRBD1 or TRBD2 (7 bases each). V lost 2 bases, J lost 5 bases, and 15 bases lay in between. CDR1 is DFQATT, CDR2 SNEGSKA, per germline (reference sequence). The length of the CDR3 is 14 residues. The CDR3 is CSARRAGGGETQYF. The CDR3 nucleotides are TGCAGTGCTAGAAGGGCAGGGGGGGGGGAGACCCAGTACTTC.

This clonotype was seen a few times. This chain connects TRBV18 to TRBJ1-5; unclear D gene. The germline CDR1 and CDR2 sequences are KGHSH and LQKENI. The CDR3 has 14 amino acids. With 5 bases removed from V and 0 bases from J, the gap between germline ends came to 8 bases. The chain's CDR3 is CASSATDSNQPQHF. In nucleotides, the CDR3 is TGTGCCAGCTCAGCGACGGATAGCAATCAGCCCCAGCATTTT.

The chain couples TRBV6-5 to TRBJ1-2, with 8 bases matching TRBD1. CDR1 is MNHEY and CDR2 is SVGAGI in the germline V gene. This CDR3 is built from 15 residues. With 6 bases clipped from V and 4 bases from J, the junction kept 10 bases outside the gene matches. In nucleotides, the CDR3 is TGTGCCAGCAGGGACAGGGTGGGACTCGGCTATGGCTACACCTTC. This translates into CASRDRVGLGYGYTF.

This clonotype is a singleton in its sample. The chain couples TRBV27 to TRBJ1-1; D is perhaps TRBD1 (5 bases). CDR1 is MNHEY and CDR2 is SMNVEV in the germline V gene (reference sequence). V was cut by 3 bases and J by 1 base, with 15 bases left in between. The CDR3 spans 16 residues. CDR3 sequence: CASSFFGRQSNTEAFF. The CDR3 nucleotides read TGTGCCAGCAGTTTTTTTGGGAGACAGTCGAACACTGAAGCTTTCTTT.

In DNA, the CDR3 is TGCAGTGCTAGACAAGCCTACTCCTACGAGCAGTACTTC. Translated, it gives CSARQAYSYEQYF. The V call is TRBV20-1, the J call TRBJ2-7; D remains unclear. V shed 2 bases and J shed 0 bases, with 8 bases lying between them. The germline gives CDR1 DFQATT, CDR2 SNEGSKA (reference sequence). The CDR3 contains 13 residues.

This chain joins TRBV7-8 and TRBJ1-1; D may be TRBD1 (6 bases). The CDR3 is 16 amino acids. Trimming pared 5 bases from V and 1 base from J, leaving 17 bases between. Germline V CDR1 and CDR2: SGHVS, FQNEAQ. CDR3 sequence (DNA): TGTGCCAGCAGCCTAGGCGGGGGCGCTCGGAACACTGAAGCTTTCTTT. The encoded protein is CASSLGGGARNTEAFF.

This CDR3 is CASSQTGLRARGYTF. As DNA, the CDR3 is TGCGCCAGCAGCCAAACCGGGCTCCGGGCCCGGGGCTACACCTTC. The rearrangement links TRBV4-3 to TRBJ1-2; unclear D gene. The CDR3 loop spans 15 amino acids. CDR1 LGHNA and CDR2 YSLEER come from the germline V gene. Trimming took off 2 bases at V and 8 bases at J, with 18 bases between the two ends.

This clonotype was counted between two and nine times. The V gene is TRBV12-3 or TRBV12-4, the J gene TRBJ1-1; perhaps TRBD1 as D (6 bases). Trimming pared 6 bases from V and 1 base from J, leaving 12 bases between. This CDR3 spans 14 amino acids. This CDR3 is CASRPTGRNTEAFF. The CDR3 region has the DNA TGTGCCAGCAGACCCACAGGGAGGAACACTGAAGCTTTCTTT.

V usage is TRBV28 and J usage is TRBJ2-7, with D maybe TRBD1 (6 bases). The V end lost 3 bases, the J end lost 4 bases, and 16 bases lay between the germline ends. Germline V gives CDR1 MDHEN, CDR2 SYDVKM. This CDR3 region has 15 residues. The CDR3 sequence: CASSLIPGAGYEQYF. The DNA for the CDR3 is TGTGCCAGCAGTTTGATACCAGGGGCTGGGTACGAGCAGTACTTC.

The chain recombines TRBV5-6 with TRBJ2-3; D may be TRBD1 (6 bases). In germline, CDR1 is SGHDT, CDR2 YYEEEE. V gave up 2 bases and J gave up 0 bases, with 13 bases separating them. There are 16 residues in the CDR3. The CDR3 spells CASSFLRTDSTDTQYF. CDR3 sequence (DNA): TGTGCCAGCAGCTTCCTAAGGACAGATAGCACAGATACGCAGTATTTT.

This clonotype was detected only a few times. V gene TRBV2 combines with J gene TRBJ1-4, with 8 bases aligning to TRBD1. Germline-derived CDR1 and CDR2 are SNHLY and FYNNEI. The CDR3 has 16 amino acids. Germline trimming cut 4 bases from V and 8 bases from J; bases unmatched to any gene: 12. CDR3 sequence reads: CASSAGTGLTAEKLFF. The CDR3, as DNA: TGTGCCAGCAGTGCGGGGACAGGTCTCACGGCGGAAAAACTGTTTTTT.

In its sample, this clonotype was seen a few times. This sequence joins TRBV7-2 and TRBJ1-2; D remains ambiguous. CDR1 is SGHTA and CDR2 is FQGNSA in the germline V gene. Trimming took off 6 bases at V and 0 bases at J, with 5 bases between the two ends. CDR3 size: 12 residues. Written as DNA, the CDR3 is TGTGCCAGCAGAGTCTCTAACTATGGCTACACCTTC. Its protein product is CASRVSNYGYTF.

Concerning this clonotype: A much larger clone differs by one base, so this may be a read error. The chain recombines TRBV12-3 or TRBV12-4 with TRBJ2-1; 11 positions match TRBD2. The CDR3 has 16 residues. V trimming: 7 bases; J trimming: 4 bases; junction bases outside the gene matches: 9. CDR3 nucleotides: TGTGCCAGCACTAGAGCGGGACTAGCGGCGTACAATGAGCAGTTCTTC. Its translation: CASTRAGLAAYNEQFF.

The V gene is TRBV15, the J gene TRBJ2-5, with D perhaps assigned TRBD1 or TRBD2 (5 bases each). Gene TRBJ2-7 matches the end of the DNA better, so the J call may be wrong. From germline, CDR1 is LNHNV and CDR2 YYDKDF (reference sequence). The CDR3 has 16 residues. CDR3 in DNA: TGTGCCACCAGCAGAGCCGGGACCCTCGGCAACTACGAGCAGTACTTC. Amino acids: CATSRAGTLGNYEQYF.

In its sample, this clonotype was seen a few times. The V call is TRBV27, the J call TRBJ2-7, with a possible D match to TRBD2 (5 bases). Germline lookup yields CDR1 MNHEY and CDR2 SMNVEV (reference sequence). V was cut by 4 bases and J by 0 bases, with 10 bases left in between. The CDR3 consists of 14 residues. The CDR3 loop is CASSSWRSSYEQYF. The CDR3 DNA follows: TGTGCCAGCAGTTCGTGGAGGAGCTCCTACGAGCAGTACTTC.

J is TRBJ2-5 and V is TRBV14; 7 nucleotides agree with TRBD2. The J call may be faulty, since TRBJ2-7 better matches the DNA end. The CDR3 consists of 15 residues. Per germline, CDR1 SGHDN and CDR2 FVKESK. The CDR3 is CASNPPGAGDGEQYF. CDR3 nucleotides: TGTGCCAGCAACCCACCCGGCGCGGGAGACGGCGAGCAGTACTTC.

The rearrangement uses TRBV20-1 and TRBJ2-3; D might be TRBD2 (6 bases). The CDR3 covers 14 residues. Between the trimmed V and J ends, which lost 6 bases and 4 bases, there was a span of 17 bases. Germline lookup yields CDR1 DFQATT and CDR2 SNEGSKA (reference sequence). The DNA of the CDR3 is TGCAGTGCCCCCTCGGGGAGGCGCCCAGATACGCAGTATTTT. Translation gives CSAPSGRRPDTQYF.

This clonotype was found many times. The chain uses TRBV7-2 and TRBJ2-1; D remains unclear. The CDR3 consists of 11 residues. The V gene lost 3 bases and the J gene lost 6 bases, with 3 bases spanning the gap. Looked up from germline, CDR1 is SGHTA and CDR2 is FQGNSA. DNA of the CDR3: TGTGCCAGCAGCTTGCGCAATGAGCAGTTCTTC. It yields the protein CASSLRNEQFF.